In this sample, the clone carrying this T cell receptor beta chain turned up a few times. What it recognizes is unknown. Tumor samples were taken before definitive surgery or chemotherapy. This CDR3 spans 13 amino acids. CDR1 is SGHKS and CDR2 is YYEKEE in the germline V gene (reference sequence). Losses at the gene ends were 2 bases for V and 5 bases for J; bases not matched to a gene: 3. Clones were read by immunoSEQ multiplex PCR, and TCRdb kept only the in-frame ones, dropping some. The sample shows more than 15,000 clones, 73% of them seen only once. This sample was included in a study of high-grade serous ovarian cancer treatment subgroups. The study, taken as a whole, reports: Different patients shared almost no repertoire; same-patient tumors shared 0.11 to 0.79.

The receptor comes from a human donor with high-grade serous ovarian cancer. The chain uses TRBV5-5 and TRBJ1-1; TRBD1 aligns across 7 bases. The sample consisted of tumor tissue. CDR3 DNA sequence: TGTGCCAGCAGCTTTCAGGGGGTTACTGAAGCTTTCTTT. Translation: CASSFQGVTEAFF.